The clone carrying this T cell receptor (beta chain) was seen a few times. Its cognate antigen is unknown. Constant-region reverse primers amplified full-length variable regions, followed by semi-nested Nested Universal Primer A PCR. TCRdb re-called the 5' RACE reads through MiXCR, storing one row per CDR3 protein. The sample yields some 8,200 distinct CDR3 sequences, more than 30% seen once. Study-wide points: Tumor memory CD4+ T cell TCR gene usage was found to cluster with blood and lymph node memory CD4+ cells and with lymph node naive CD4+ cells. The larger-cohort validation was restricted to a single TCR beta V-J rearrangement rather than whole repertoires. Tumor-infiltrating Treg TCR alpha and beta sequences overlapped most with tumor naive CD4+ T cells, then blood naive.

This TCR was recovered from a female donor with breast cancer. Sequenced: tumor-infiltrating memory CD4+ T cells sorted from the breast tumor. The subset is: memory CD4+ T cells, CD4+CD45RO+CD25-.

CDR3 in DNA: TGCGCCAGCAGCCCCTCTAGCGGGACATCCTACAATGAGCAGTTCTTC. Protein sequence: CASSPSSGTSYNEQFF. The chain employs TRBV5-1 and TRBJ2-1, with TRBD2 identical over 9 bases. The CDR3 covers 16 residues. V gave up 4 bases and J gave up 1 base; unmatched junction bases: 6. The germline V gene encodes CDR1 SGHRS and CDR2 YFSETQ.